Each of the 9 T cell receptor beta chains below was sequenced from the same sample in a study of T-cell reconstitution after alpha-beta-depleted transplantation in children. The TCRbeta library was prepared with unique molecular identifiers. In TCRdb, the PCR reads were re-called with MiXCR into one record per CDR3 protein. In the table there are about 250,000 distinct CDR3 sequences, about 24% of which are singletons. The sample in question was PBMCs, mostly from graft donor cells, obtained 360 days after TCRalphabeta/CD19-depleted stem cell transplant. All receptors come from a female patient aged 2 to 10 who had a stem cell transplant for congenital amegakaryocytic thrombocytopenia, so the T cells may come from the graft donor.

There are a few counts of this clonotype. The rearrangement uses TRBV20-1 and TRBJ2-2; D may be TRBD1 or TRBD2 (5 bases each). Germline loops: CDR1 DFQATT, CDR2 SNEGSKA (reference sequence). This CDR3 has 14 amino acids. Between the trimmed V and J ends, which lost 3 bases and 4 bases, there was a span of 12 bases. Here the CDR3 DNA reads TGCAGTGCTAGGTGGGACGGACGCACCGGGGAGCTGTTTTTT. Its protein product is CSARWDGRTGELFF.

This clonotype was recorded at least ten times. The CDR3 sequence: CASSFQGNYGYTF. The CDR3 DNA reads TGCGCCAGCAGCTTCCAGGGTAACTATGGCTACACCTTC. The V gene is TRBV5-1, the J gene TRBJ1-2; the D gene is possibly TRBD1 (5 bases). V lost 2 bases and J 1 base, leaving 6 bases between the germline ends. From germline, CDR1 is SGHRS and CDR2 YFSETQ. CDR3 length: 13 residues.

This clonotype was counted a few times. The junction departs from the called germline gene at one end, perhaps through a read error. The genes are TRBV5-1 and TRBJ2-7, with 10 bases identical to TRBD2. The CDR3 has 14 residues. The germline CDR1 and CDR2 sequences are SGHRS and YFSETQ. The CDR3 nucleotides read TGCGCCAGCAGCGATCCTAGCGGGGGCTACGAGCAGGACTTC. Translating gives CASSDPSGGYEQDF.

The gene calls are TRBV4-2 and TRBJ2-5, with D uncertain. CDR3 length equals 17 residues. Per the germline V gene, CDR1 is LGHNA and CDR2 is YNFKEQ. Trimming left V 2 bases short and J 2 bases short, with 18 bases between. This chain's CDR3 is CASSQHPNRAVQETQYF. CDR3 nucleotides: TGTGCCAGCAGCCAACACCCCAATCGGGCGGTACAAGAGACCCAGTACTTC.

The chain has TRBV12-3 or TRBV12-4 and TRBJ2-1; TRBD1 might be the D (6 bases). V lost 6 bases, J lost 5 bases, and 20 bases lay in between. This CDR3 has 16 residues. The CDR3 here is CASRRQGKVGHNEQFF. The DNA of the CDR3 is TGTGCCAGCAGAAGGCAGGGGAAGGTTGGACACAATGAGCAGTTCTTC.

V and J are TRBV5-6 and TRBJ1-5, with D possibly TRBD1 on 5 matching bases. Per the germline V gene, CDR1 is SGHDT and CDR2 is YYEEEE. Trimming shortened V by 5 bases and J by 6 bases, and 15 bases separated the two germline ends. This CDR3 contains 14 residues. DNA of the CDR3: TGTGCCAGCAGTAAGCCTACAGACAGTCAGCCCCAGCATTTT. Translated: CASSKPTDSQPQHF.

The chain carries TRBV3-1 and TRBJ1-3; tentative D call: TRBD1 (6 bases). The CDR3 has 14 residues. Germline V gene lookup returns CDR1 LGHDT and CDR2 YNNKEL (reference sequence). V lost 1 base and J lost 2, with 6 bases in between. The CDR3 nucleotides are TGTGCCAGCAGCCAAGGGGGGCCTGGAAACACCATATATTTT. It translates to CASSQGGPGNTIYF.

This chain links TRBV6-2 or TRBV6-3 with TRBJ2-5; 13 positions match TRBD2. The CDR3 runs 15 residues. The germline V gene encodes CDR1 MNHEY and CDR2 SVGEGT. V trimming: 6 bases; J trimming: 7 bases; junction bases outside the gene matches: 8. The CDR3 sequence is CASRGLAGAKGTQYF. The CDR3 region has the DNA TGTGCCAGCAGAGGACTAGCGGGGGCCAAAGGGACCCAGTACTTC.

This clonotype was seen at least ten times. The gene calls are TRBV7-2 and TRBJ1-2, with TRBD1 matching over 9 bases. The germline gives CDR1 SGHTA, CDR2 FQGNSA. The V segment lost 4 bases and the J segment 4 bases; nucleotides outside the gene matches: 10. This CDR3 has 16 residues. The CDR3 DNA reads as TGTGCCAGCAGCTGGCTCACGGGACAGGGACTCTATGGCTACACCTTC. Encoded protein: CASSWLTGQGLYGYTF.